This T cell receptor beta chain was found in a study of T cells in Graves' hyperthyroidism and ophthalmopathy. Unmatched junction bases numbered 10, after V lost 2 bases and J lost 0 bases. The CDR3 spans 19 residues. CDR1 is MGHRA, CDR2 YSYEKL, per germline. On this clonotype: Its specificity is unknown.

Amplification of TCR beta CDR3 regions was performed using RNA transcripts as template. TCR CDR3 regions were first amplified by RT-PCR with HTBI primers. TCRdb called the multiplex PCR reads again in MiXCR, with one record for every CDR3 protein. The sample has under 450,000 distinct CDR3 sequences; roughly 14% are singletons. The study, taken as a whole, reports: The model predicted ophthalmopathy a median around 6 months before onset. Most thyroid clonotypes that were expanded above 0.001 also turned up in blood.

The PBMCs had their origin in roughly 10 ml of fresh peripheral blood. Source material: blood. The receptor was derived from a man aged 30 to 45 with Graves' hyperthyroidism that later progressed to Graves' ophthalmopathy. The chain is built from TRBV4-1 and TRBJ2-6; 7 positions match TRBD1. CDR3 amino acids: CASSQKTGTLSSGANVLTF. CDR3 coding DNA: TGCGCCAGCAGCCAAAAGACAGGGACCCTCAGCTCTGGGGCCAACGTCCTGACTTTC.